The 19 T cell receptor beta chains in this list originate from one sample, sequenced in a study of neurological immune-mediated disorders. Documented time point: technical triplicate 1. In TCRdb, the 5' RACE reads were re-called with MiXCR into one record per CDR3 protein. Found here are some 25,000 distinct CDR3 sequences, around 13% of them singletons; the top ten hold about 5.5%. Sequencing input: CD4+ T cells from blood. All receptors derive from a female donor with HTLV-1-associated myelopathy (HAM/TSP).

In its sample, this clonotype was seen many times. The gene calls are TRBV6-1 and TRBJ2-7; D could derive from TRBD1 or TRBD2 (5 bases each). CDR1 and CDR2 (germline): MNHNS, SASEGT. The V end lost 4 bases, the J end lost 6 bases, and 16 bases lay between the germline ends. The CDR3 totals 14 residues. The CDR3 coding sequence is TGTGCCAGCAGTGTTGAGGGGCACTGGGGCGAGCAGTACTTC. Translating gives CASSVEGHWGEQYF.

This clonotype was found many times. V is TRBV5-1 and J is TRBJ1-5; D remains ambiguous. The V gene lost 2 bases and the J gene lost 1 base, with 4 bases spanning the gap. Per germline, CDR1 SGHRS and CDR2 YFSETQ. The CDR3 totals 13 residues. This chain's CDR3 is CASSLSSNQPQHF. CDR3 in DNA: TGCGCCAGCAGCTTATCAAGCAATCAGCCCCAGCATTTT.

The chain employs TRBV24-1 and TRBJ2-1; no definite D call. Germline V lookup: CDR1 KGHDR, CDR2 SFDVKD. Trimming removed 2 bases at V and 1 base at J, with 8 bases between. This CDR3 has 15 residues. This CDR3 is CATSDSWESYNEQFF. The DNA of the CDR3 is TGTGCCACCAGTGATTCTTGGGAATCCTACAATGAGCAGTTCTTC.

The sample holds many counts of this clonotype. The CDR3, as DNA: TGTGCCACGGTTAGCGGGAGGATGTACGAGCAGTACTTC. Residues: CATVSGRMYEQYF. V is TRBV10-3 and J is TRBJ2-7; 10 bases are shared with TRBD2. The CDR3 covers 13 residues. Trimming took 10 bases from V and 4 from J; bases not matched to a gene: 7. Germline CDR1 and CDR2: ENHRY and SYGVKD.

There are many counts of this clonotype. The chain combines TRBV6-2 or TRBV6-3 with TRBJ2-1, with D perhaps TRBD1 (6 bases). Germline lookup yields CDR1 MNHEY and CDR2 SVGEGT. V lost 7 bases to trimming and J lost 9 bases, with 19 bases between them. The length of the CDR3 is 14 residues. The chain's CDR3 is CASIEPTGAFEQFF. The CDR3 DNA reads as TGTGCCAGCATCGAGCCGACAGGAGCGTTTGAGCAGTTCTTC.

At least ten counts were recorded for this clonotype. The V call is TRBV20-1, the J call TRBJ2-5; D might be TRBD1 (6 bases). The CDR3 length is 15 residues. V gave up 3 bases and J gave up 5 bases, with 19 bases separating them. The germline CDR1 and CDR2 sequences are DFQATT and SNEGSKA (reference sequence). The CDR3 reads CSASATGTTQETQYF. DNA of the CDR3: TGCAGTGCTAGCGCTACCGGGACAACACAGGAGACCCAGTACTTC.

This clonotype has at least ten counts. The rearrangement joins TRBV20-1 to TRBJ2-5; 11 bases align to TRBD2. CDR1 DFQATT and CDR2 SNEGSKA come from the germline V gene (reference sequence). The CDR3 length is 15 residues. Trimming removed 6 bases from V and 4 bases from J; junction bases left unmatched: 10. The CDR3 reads CSAGLAGGRGETQYF. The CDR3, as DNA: TGCAGTGCAGGGCTAGCGGGGGGCCGAGGAGAGACCCAGTACTTC.

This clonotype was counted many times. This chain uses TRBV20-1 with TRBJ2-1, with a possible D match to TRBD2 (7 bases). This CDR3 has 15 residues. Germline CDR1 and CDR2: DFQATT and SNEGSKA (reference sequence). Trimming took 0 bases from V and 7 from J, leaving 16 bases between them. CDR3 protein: CSARDGRGGRNEQFF. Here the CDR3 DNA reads TGCAGTGCTAGAGATGGGAGGGGGGGCAGAAATGAGCAGTTCTTC.

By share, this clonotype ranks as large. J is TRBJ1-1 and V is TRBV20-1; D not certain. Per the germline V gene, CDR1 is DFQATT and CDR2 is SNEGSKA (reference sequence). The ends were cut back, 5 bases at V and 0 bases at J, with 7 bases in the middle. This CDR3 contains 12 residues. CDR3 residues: CSAFLVNTEAFF. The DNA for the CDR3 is TGCAGTGCTTTTTTAGTGAACACTGAAGCTTTCTTT.

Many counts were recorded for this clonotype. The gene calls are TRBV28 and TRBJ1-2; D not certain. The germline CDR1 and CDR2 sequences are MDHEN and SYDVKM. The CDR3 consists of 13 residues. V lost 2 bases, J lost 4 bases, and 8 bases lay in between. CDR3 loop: CASSLGPPYGYTF. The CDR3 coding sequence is TGTGCCAGCAGTTTAGGGCCGCCCTATGGCTACACCTTC.

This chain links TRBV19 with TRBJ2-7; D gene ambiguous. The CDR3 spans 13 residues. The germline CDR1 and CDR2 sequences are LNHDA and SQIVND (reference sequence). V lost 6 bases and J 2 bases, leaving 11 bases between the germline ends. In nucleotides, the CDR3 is TGTGCCAGTAGATCTCCGGAGACCTACGAGCAGTACTTC. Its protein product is CASRSPETYEQYF.

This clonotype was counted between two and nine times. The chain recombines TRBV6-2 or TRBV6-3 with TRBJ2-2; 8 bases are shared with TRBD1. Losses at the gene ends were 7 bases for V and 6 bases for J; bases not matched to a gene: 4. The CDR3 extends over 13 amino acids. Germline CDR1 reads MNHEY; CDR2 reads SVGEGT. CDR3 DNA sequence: TGTGCCAGCACCGGACAGGGATCCGGGGAGCTGTTTTTT. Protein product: CASTGQGSGELFF.

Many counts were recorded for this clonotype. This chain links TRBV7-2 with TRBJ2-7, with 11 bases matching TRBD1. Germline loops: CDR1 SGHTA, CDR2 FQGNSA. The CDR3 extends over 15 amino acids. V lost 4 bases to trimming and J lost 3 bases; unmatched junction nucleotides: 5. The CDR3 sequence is CASSSDRGHHYEQYF. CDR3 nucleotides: TGTGCCAGCAGCTCGGACAGGGGGCATCACTACGAGCAGTACTTC.

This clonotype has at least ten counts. The DNA of the CDR3 is TGTGCCAGCAGCCTCACCCGGGACAGGGTTAACGAGCAGTACTTC. This encodes CASSLTRDRVNEQYF. The chain combines TRBV7-2 with TRBJ2-7; 9 bases line up with TRBD1. This CDR3 spans 15 amino acids. V lost 5 bases to trimming and J lost 5 bases; unmatched junction nucleotides: 10. The germline CDR1 and CDR2 sequences are SGHTA and FQGNSA.

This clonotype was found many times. CDR3 region: CSATKNTYEQYF. Here the CDR3 DNA reads TGCAGTGCTACCAAAAACACCTACGAGCAGTACTTC. The rearrangement uses TRBV20-1 and TRBJ2-7; D remains ambiguous. CDR1 and CDR2 from the germline V gene are DFQATT and SNEGSKA (reference sequence). V lost 4 bases and J 2 bases, leaving 9 bases between the germline ends. The CDR3 is made up of 12 amino acids.

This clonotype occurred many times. CDR3 coding DNA: TGTGCCAGCAGTCTAAGGGGGCTGGGACAGCCCCAGCATTTT. Translated: CASSLRGLGQPQHF. The rearrangement joins TRBV6-5 to TRBJ1-5; 7 bases match TRBD1. After removal of 5 bases from V and 7 bases from J, the junction contained 8 bases not matched to a gene. Germline values: CDR1 MNHEY, CDR2 SVGAGI. The CDR3 is 14 residues long.

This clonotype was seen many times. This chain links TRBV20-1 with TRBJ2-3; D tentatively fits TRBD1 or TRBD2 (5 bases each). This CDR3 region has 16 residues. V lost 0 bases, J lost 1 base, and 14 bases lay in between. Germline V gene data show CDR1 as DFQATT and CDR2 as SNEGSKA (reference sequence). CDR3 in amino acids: CSARDKVGRGTDTQYF. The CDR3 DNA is TGCAGTGCTAGAGATAAGGTGGGACGAGGCACAGATACGCAGTATTTT.

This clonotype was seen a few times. This chain's CDR3 is CAWSREGRLHTDTQYF. In DNA, the CDR3 is TGTGCCTGGAGTCGGGAGGGCCGACTCCACACAGATACGCAGTATTTT. The gene calls are TRBV30 and TRBJ2-3; 8 positions match TRBD2. Unmatched junction bases numbered 9, after V lost 2 bases and J lost 2 bases. The germline V gene has CDR1 GTSNPN and CDR2 SVGIG (reference sequence). There are 16 residues in the CDR3.

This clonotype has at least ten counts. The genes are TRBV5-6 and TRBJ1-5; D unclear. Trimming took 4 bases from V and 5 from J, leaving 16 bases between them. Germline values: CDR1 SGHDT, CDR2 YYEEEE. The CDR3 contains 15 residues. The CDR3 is CASSQAPALDQPQHF. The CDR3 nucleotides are TGTGCCAGCAGCCAGGCCCCGGCCCTCGATCAGCCCCAGCATTTT.